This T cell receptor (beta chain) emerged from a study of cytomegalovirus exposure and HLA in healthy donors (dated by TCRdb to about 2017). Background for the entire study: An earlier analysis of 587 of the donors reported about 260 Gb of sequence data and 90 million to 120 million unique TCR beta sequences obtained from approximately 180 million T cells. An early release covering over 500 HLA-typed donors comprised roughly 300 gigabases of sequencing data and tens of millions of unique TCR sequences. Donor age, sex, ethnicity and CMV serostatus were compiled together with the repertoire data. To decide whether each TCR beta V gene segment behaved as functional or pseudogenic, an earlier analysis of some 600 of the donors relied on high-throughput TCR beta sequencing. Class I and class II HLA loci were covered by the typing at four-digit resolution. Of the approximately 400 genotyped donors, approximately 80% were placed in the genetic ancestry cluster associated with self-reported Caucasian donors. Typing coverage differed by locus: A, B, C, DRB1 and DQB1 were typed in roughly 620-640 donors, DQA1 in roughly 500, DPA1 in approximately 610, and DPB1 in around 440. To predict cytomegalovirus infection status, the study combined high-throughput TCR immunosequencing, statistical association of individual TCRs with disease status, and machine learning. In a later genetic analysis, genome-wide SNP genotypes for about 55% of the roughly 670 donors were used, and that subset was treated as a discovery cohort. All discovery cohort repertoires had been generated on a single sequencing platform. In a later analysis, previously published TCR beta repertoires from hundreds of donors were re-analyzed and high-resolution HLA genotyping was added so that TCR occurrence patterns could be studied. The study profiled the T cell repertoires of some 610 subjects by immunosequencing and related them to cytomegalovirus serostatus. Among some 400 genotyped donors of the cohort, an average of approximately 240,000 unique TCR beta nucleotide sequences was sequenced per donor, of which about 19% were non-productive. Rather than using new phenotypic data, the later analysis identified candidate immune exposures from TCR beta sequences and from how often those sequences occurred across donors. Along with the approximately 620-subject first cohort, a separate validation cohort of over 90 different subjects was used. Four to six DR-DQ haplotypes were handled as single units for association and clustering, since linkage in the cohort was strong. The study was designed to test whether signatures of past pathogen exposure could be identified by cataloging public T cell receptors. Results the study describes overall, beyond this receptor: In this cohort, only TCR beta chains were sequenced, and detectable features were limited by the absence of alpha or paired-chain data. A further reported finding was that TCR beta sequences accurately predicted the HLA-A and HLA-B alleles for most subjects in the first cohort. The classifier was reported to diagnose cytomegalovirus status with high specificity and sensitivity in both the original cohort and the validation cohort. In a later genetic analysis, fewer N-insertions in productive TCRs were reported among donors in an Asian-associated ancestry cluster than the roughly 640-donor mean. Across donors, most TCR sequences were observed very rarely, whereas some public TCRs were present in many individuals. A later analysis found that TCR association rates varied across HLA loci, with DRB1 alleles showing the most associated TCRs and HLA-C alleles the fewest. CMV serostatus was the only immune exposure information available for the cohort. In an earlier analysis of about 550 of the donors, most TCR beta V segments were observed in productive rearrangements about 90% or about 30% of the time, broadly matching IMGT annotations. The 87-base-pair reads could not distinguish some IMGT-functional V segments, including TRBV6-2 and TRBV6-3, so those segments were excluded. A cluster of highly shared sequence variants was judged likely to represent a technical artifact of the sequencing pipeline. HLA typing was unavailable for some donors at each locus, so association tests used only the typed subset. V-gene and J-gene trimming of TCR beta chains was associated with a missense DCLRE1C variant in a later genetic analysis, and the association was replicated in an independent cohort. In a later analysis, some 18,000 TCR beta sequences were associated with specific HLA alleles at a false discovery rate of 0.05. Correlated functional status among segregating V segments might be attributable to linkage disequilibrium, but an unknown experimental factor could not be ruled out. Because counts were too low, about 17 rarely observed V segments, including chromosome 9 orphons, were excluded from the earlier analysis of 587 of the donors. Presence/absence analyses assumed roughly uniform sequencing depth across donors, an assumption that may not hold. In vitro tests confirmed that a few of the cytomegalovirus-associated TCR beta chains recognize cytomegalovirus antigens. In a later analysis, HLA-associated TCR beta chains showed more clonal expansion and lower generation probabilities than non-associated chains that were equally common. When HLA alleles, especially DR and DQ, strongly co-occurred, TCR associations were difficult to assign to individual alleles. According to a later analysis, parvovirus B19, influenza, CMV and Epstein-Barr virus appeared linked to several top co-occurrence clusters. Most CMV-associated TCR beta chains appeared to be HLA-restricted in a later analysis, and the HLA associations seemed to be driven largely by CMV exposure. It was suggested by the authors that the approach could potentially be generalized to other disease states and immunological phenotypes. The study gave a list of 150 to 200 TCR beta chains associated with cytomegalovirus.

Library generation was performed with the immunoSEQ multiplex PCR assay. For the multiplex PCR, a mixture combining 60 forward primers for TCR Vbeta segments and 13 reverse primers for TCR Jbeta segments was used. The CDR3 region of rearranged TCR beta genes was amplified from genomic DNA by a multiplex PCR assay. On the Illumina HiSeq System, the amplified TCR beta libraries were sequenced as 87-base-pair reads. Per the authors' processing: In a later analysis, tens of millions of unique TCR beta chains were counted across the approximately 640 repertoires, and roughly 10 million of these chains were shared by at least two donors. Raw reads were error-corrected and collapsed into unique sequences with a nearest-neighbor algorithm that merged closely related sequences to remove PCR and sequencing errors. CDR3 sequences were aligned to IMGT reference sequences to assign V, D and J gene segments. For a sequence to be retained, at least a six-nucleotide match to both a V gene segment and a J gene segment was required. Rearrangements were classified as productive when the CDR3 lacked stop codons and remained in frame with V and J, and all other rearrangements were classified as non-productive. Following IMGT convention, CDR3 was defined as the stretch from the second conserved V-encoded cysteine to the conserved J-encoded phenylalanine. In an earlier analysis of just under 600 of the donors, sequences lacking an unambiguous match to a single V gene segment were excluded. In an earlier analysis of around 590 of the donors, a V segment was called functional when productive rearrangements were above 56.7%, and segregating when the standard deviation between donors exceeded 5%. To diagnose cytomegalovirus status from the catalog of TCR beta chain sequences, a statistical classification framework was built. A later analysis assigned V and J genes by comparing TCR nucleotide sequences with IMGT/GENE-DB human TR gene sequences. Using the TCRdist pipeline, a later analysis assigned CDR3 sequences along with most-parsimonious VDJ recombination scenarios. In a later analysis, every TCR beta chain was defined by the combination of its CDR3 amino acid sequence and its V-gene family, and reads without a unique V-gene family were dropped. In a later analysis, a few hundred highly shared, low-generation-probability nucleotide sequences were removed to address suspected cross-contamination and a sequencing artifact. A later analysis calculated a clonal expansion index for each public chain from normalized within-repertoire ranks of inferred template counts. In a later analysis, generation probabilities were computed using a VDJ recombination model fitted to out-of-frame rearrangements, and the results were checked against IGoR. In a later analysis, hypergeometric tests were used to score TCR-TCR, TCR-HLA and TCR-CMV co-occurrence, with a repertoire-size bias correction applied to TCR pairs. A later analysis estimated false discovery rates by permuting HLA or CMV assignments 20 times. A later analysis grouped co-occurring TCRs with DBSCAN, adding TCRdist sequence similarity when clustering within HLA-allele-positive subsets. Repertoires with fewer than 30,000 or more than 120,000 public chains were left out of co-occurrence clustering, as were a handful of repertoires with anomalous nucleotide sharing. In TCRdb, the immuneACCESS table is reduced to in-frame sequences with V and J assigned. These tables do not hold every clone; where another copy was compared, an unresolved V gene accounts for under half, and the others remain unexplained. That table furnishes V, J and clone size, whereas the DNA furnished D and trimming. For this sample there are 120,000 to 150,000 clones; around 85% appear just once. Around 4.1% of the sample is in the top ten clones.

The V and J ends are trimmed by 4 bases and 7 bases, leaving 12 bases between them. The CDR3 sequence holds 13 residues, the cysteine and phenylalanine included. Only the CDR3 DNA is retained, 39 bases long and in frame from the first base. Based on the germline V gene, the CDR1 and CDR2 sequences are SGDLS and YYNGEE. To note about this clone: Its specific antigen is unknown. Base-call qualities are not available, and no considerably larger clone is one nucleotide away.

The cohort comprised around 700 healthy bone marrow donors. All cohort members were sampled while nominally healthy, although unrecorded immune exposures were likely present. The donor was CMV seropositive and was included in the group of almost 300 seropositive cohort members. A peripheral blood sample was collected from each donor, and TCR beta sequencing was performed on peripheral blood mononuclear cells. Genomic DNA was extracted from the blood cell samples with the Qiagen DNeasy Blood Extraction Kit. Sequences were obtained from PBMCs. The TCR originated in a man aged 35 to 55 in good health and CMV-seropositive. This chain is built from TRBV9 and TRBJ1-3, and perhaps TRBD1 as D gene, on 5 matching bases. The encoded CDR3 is CASSQTPGNTIYF. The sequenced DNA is TGTGCCAGCAGCCAAACCCCAGGGAACACCATATATTTT.